Listed here are 11 T cell receptor beta chains from one sample, sequenced in a study of T cell responses to AZD1222 COVID-19 vaccine. Clones were read by immunoSEQ multiplex PCR, and TCRdb kept only the in-frame ones, dropping some. Here the sample spans around 99,000 clones, roughly nine tenths being singletons. Material: peripheral blood, obtained 28 days after the second AZD1222 dose. Receptor source: an adult who received the AZD1222 COVID-19 vaccine.

The V call is TRBV19, the J call TRBJ2-5, with D hard to call. This CDR3 spans 13 amino acids. Trimming stripped 7 bases from V and 1 base from J, with 10 bases between. Germline V gene data show CDR1 as LNHDA and CDR2 as SQIVND (reference sequence). As DNA, the CDR3 is TGTGCCAGTAATTCCAGACTCCAAGAGACCCAGTACTTC. As protein: CASNSRLQETQYF.

This chain links TRBV30 with TRBJ1-3; D is undetermined. Trimming removed 0 bases from V and 3 bases from J, with 3 bases in between. Germline loops: CDR1 GTSNPN, CDR2 SVGIG (reference sequence). The CDR3 runs 12 residues. CDR3 nucleotide sequence: TGTGCCTGGAGTGTGAATGGAAACACCATATATTTT. As protein: CAWSVNGNTIYF. The whole variable domain, filled in from reference TRBV30 and TRBJ1-3, reads SQTIHQWPATLVQPVGSPLSLECTVEGTSNPNLYWYRQAAGRGLQLLFYSVGIGQISSEVPQNLSASRPQDRQFILSSKKLLLSDSGFYLCAWSVNGNTIYFGEGSWLTVV.

This chain links TRBV12-3 or TRBV12-4 with TRBJ2-7, with a possible D match to TRBD1 (6 bases). Trimming left V 4 bases short and J 4 bases short, with 8 bases between. This CDR3 is built from 12 residues. The CDR3 bases are TGTGCCAGCAGTTCCCAGGGGTACGAGCAGTACTTC. This sequence encodes CASSSQGYEQYF.

The chain uses TRBV6-5 and TRBJ1-5, with D uncertain. Germline V CDR1 and CDR2: MNHEY, SVGAGI. Trimming left V 5 bases short and J 0 bases short, with 11 bases between. The CDR3 extends over 15 amino acids. This CDR3 reads CASSQTTLSNQPQHF. DNA of the CDR3: TGTGCCAGCAGTCAAACGACGCTTAGCAATCAGCCCCAGCATTTT.

The chain employs TRBV4-3 and TRBJ2-3; D is uncertain. Germline CDR1 and CDR2: LGHNA and YSLEER. Trimming removed 0 bases at V and 6 bases at J, with 7 bases between. The CDR3 is 13 amino acids. CDR3 protein: CASSQDAGDTQYF. The CDR3 DNA reads as TGCGCCAGCAGCCAAGATGCAGGCGATACGCAGTATTTT.

The rearrangement links TRBV25-1 to TRBJ2-7; D is perhaps TRBD2 (5 bases). CDR1 MGHDK and CDR2 SYGVNS come from the germline V gene. This CDR3 is 13 amino acids long. Trimming removed 7 bases at V and 0 bases at J, with 10 bases between. The chain's CDR3 is CASTFAGSYEQYF. DNA for the CDR3: TGTGCCAGCACTTTTGCGGGCTCCTACGAGCAGTACTTC.

This sequence joins TRBV7-8 and TRBJ1-2; D is perhaps TRBD1 (5 bases). The CDR3 loop spans 14 amino acids. In germline, CDR1 is SGHVS, CDR2 FQNEAQ. Between the trimmed V and J ends, which lost 1 base and 6 bases, there was a span of 12 bases. The CDR3 reads CASSLVTVGDGYTF. The CDR3 DNA reads as TGTGCCAGCAGCTTAGTGACAGTCGGGGATGGCTACACCTTC.

This clone has just one count. The chain carries TRBV7-2 and TRBJ1-4; perhaps TRBD1 as D (5 bases). Trimming cost V 5 bases and J 11 bases, with 9 bases left between them. Germline assignment: CDR1 SGHTA and CDR2 FQGNSA. The CDR3 covers 11 residues. In nucleotides, the CDR3 is TGTGCCAGCAGCCTGGGGGTGAAACTGTTTTTT. This gives the protein CASSLGVKLFF.

The chain employs TRBV10-2 and TRBJ1-2; possible D gene TRBD1, 6 bases. Trimming shortened V by 8 bases and J by 1 base, and 14 bases separated the two germline ends. This CDR3 region has 14 residues. The germline CDR1 and CDR2 sequences are WSHSY and SAAADI. CDR3 nucleotides: TGCGCCAGCCTAGTTCAGGGGCATAACTATGGCTACACCTTC. As protein: CASLVQGHNYGYTF.

This rearrangement joins TRBV27 to TRBJ1-3, with unresolved D. The CDR3 sequence is 13 residues long. Per the germline V gene, CDR1 is MNHEY and CDR2 is SMNVEV (reference sequence). V lost 6 bases and J 1 base, leaving 7 bases between the germline ends. This CDR3 is CASSIGSGNTIYF. The CDR3 bases are TGTGCCAGCAGCATAGGGTCTGGAAACACCATATATTTT.

V usage is TRBV29-1 and J usage is TRBJ1-1; D not certain. CDR1 SQVTM and CDR2 ANQGSEA come from the germline V gene. The CDR3 is made up of 12 amino acids. Trimming removed 6 bases from V and 3 bases from J, with 11 bases in between. Here the CDR3 reads CSVVPGDTEAFF. CDR3 sequence (DNA): TGCAGCGTGGTCCCGGGTGACACTGAAGCTTTCTTT.